This TCR beta chain is from a study of tumor-infiltrating lymphocytes in primary liver carcinoma. Overall study context: Both sexes were represented among patients, who were 30 to 69 years old.

Germline DNA was also extracted, while the blood RNA originated from unsorted whole blood. Before surgery, roughly 4 milliliters of EDTA blood were taken. For this clonotype: What it recognizes is unknown. One base away lies a much larger clone, so this may be a sequencing read error. Here the CDR3 omits its conserved ending phenylalanine or tryptophan, so a read error is the likely source.

A primer matching the constant region was used to make TCR beta cDNA from 500 to 600 ng of total RNA. Each TCR beta library was derived from three nested multiplex PCR rounds that employed slightly modified ARM-PCR. A C-beta reverse primer was combined with TRBV1-TRBV30 forward primers in the first two PCR rounds, and each round had around 10 cycles. MiXCR was run by TCRdb on the multiplex PCR reads, yielding one entry per CDR3 protein. In the table there are about 320,000 distinct CDR3 sequences, 58% of which are singletons. General study points: Tumors and blood were compared for top-250-clone fraction, and tumors had the significantly higher value (p = 0.039).

Germline-derived CDR1 and CDR2 are SGHKS and YYEKEE (reference sequence). The CDR3 is made up of 13 amino acids. Trimming removed 1 base from V and 5 bases from J, with 9 bases in between. The TCR sequence derives from a woman in her twenties or thirties with primary liver carcinoma and hepatitis B virus infection. The sample comprised peripheral blood. V gene TRBV5-5 combines with J gene TRBJ2-5; D is uncertain. The CDR3 spells CASSLFLSETQYS. For the CDR3, the DNA is TGTGCCAGCAGCTTGTTTTTATCGGAGACCCAGTACTCC.